The following is a TCR beta chain sequence with its context. This entry is derived from a study of blood T cell repertoires in COVID-19. Looking at the study overall: Sites across the United States, Italy and Spain contributed samples from acute and convalescent COVID-19. T cells, B-cell-depleted T cells, or PBMCs provided the cDNA or gDNA that served as material.

Trimming pared 4 bases from V and 1 base from J, leaving 13 bases between. The germline V gene encodes CDR1 SQVTM and CDR2 ANQGSEA. This CDR3 region has 14 residues. TCRdb's copy holds only in-frame clones and misses some; the assay was immunoSEQ multiplex PCR. The data hold some 260,000 clones, with about 85% observed a single time. Sequencing input: peripheral blood. The chain joins TRBV29-1 to TRBJ1-1, with D tentatively TRBD1 (5 bases). The receptor comes from a man aged 18 to 29 with active or convalescent COVID-19. The CDR3 sequence: CSVVGGTGNTEAFF. The CDR3 region has the DNA TGCAGCGTTGTTGGCGGGACGGGGAACACTGAAGCTTTCTTT.